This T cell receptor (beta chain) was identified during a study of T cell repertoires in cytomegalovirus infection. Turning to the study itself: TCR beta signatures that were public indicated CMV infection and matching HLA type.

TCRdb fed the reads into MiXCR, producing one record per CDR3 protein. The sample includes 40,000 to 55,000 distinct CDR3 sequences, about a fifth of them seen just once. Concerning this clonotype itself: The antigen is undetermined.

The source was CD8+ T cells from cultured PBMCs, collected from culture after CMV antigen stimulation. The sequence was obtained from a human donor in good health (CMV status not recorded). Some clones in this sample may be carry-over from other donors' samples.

This CDR3 is CASGQGSRQPQHF. The CDR3 DNA follows: TGTGCCAGCGGACAGGGATCGCGGCAGCCCCAGCATTTT. The rearrangement links TRBV27 to TRBJ1-5, with TRBD1 matching over 8 bases. The CDR3 is 13 amino acids. Germline V gene data show CDR1 as MNHEY and CDR2 as SMNVEV (reference sequence). The V and J ends lost 8 bases and 7 bases, in that order; junction bases with no gene match: 7.